This TCR beta chain was found in a study of T cell responses to AZD1222 COVID-19 vaccine. CDR1 is SGHRS, CDR2 YFSETQ, per germline. Trimming at V came to 4 bases and at J to 3 bases, leaving 6 bases not matched to a gene. This CDR3 is 15 amino acids long. Sequencing was performed with immunoSEQ multiplex PCR; in TCRdb, only in-frame clones are kept and a portion is missing. This repertoire shows about 81,000 clones, about 90% found once; its top ten account for roughly 5.2%. J is TRBJ2-7 and V is TRBV5-1; 11 bases are a match to TRBD2. The receptor was derived from an adult in good health. The sample in question was peripheral blood, obtained on day 0 of AZD1222 vaccination. The CDR3, as DNA: TGCGCCAGCAGCGCCCGACTAGCGGGAAGCTACGAGCAGTACTTC. It specifies CASSARLAGSYEQYF.